What follows are 8 T cell receptor beta chains derived from one specimen sequenced in a study of T-cell memory formation after mild COVID-19. MiXCR was run by TCRdb on the 5' RACE reads, yielding one entry per CDR3 protein. This sample has fewer than 500,000 distinct CDR3 sequences; roughly 23% occur once, and the top ten carry roughly an eighth. What was sequenced was PBMCs or a T cell subset sorted from them (not recorded which). These TCRs come from an adult woman who had mild COVID-19 (a few samples of this study predate the infection). Cell type and time point are not known.

The J gene is TRBJ1-1, the V gene TRBV29-1; TRBD1 matches at 9 bases. CDR3 length: 11 amino acids. After removal of 7 bases from V and 3 bases from J, the junction contained 0 bases not matched to a gene. Germline CDR1 is SQVTM and CDR2 is ANQGSEA. The CDR3 DNA follows: TGCAGCGGGACAGGGGACACTGAAGCTTTCTTT. This gives the protein CSGTGDTEAFF.

The rearrangement uses TRBV12-3 or TRBV12-4 and TRBJ2-7; 8 bases fit TRBD2. The junction had 17 bases not matched to a gene; V was cut back by 7 bases and J by 3 bases. The CDR3 is 17 amino acids. This CDR3 is CASMTALGVAGSYEQYF. CDR3 nucleotide sequence: TGTGCCAGCATGACGGCCCTGGGTGTAGCGGGAAGCTACGAGCAGTACTTC.

CDR3 sequence: CASSSHGPLNYGYTF. The CDR3 nucleotides are TGCGCCAGCAGCTCCCATGGACCTTTAAACTATGGCTACACCTTC. This rearrangement joins TRBV5-1 to TRBJ1-2; D is undetermined. Between the trimmed V and J ends, which lost 3 bases and 2 bases, there was a span of 14 bases. CDR1 and CDR2 (germline): SGHRS, YFSETQ. The CDR3 is 15 amino acids.

This clonotype has more than one count but fewer than ten. The chain has TRBV30 and TRBJ2-7, with 9 bases identical to TRBD2. The CDR3 runs to 14 residues. After removal of 2 bases from V and 6 bases from J, the junction contained 8 bases not matched to a gene. Germline CDR1 is GTSNPN and CDR2 is SVGIG (reference sequence). DNA of the CDR3: TGTGCCTGGAGTCGGGTAGCGGGAGCGTTCGAGCAGTACTTC. Its translation: CAWSRVAGAFEQYF.

This clonotype has a count of ten or more. The chain couples TRBV5-1 to TRBJ2-5; D is uncertain. The germline V gene has CDR1 SGHRS and CDR2 YFSETQ. The CDR3 runs 13 residues. With 0 bases removed from V and 3 bases from J, the gap between germline ends came to 6 bases. The CDR3 protein is CASSLVAEETQYF. CDR3 nucleotide sequence: TGCGCCAGCAGCTTGGTAGCAGAAGAGACCCAGTACTTC.

This clonotype was recorded a few times. The genes are TRBV2 and TRBJ2-1; 7 bases are shared with TRBD1. Germline values: CDR1 SNHLY, CDR2 FYNNEI. The CDR3 totals 14 residues. Unmatched junction bases numbered 5, after V lost 4 bases and J lost 5 bases. The CDR3 here is CASSGGTENNEQFF. The CDR3 DNA sequence: TGTGCCAGCAGTGGGGGGACAGAGAACAATGAGCAGTTCTTC.

The chain employs TRBV9 and TRBJ1-4; maybe TRBD1 (6 bases). The V end lost 2 bases, the J end lost 7 bases, and 12 bases lay between the germline ends. Germline V lookup: CDR1 SGDLS, CDR2 YYNGEE. The CDR3 length is 14 residues. The chain's CDR3 is CASSVRQAGEKLFF. The CDR3 DNA reads TGTGCCAGCAGCGTGAGACAGGCTGGTGAAAAACTGTTTTTT.

This clonotype was seen only a few times. This chain joins TRBV7-8 and TRBJ2-5; D not resolved. Per the germline V gene, CDR1 is SGHVS and CDR2 is FQNEAQ. Trimming took 5 bases from V and 4 from J, leaving 8 bases between them. The CDR3 is made up of 12 amino acids. In DNA form, the CDR3 reads TGTGCCAGCAGCCACCAGAGAGAGACCCAGTACTTC. Amino acid sequence: CASSHQRETQYF.